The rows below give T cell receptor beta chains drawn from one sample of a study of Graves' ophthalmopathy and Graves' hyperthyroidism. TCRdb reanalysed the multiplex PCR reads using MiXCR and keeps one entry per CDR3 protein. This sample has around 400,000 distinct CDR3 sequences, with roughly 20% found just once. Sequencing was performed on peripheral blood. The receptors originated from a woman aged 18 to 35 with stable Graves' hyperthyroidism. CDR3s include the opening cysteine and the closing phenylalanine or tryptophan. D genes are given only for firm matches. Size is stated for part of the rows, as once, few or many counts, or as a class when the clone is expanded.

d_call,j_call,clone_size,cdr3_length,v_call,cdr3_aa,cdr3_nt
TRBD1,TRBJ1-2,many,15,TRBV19,CASSRGQGIRYGYTF,TGTGCCAGTAGTCGAGGACAGGGAATCCGCTATGGCTACACCTTC
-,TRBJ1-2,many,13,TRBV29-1,CSVGSGSGDGYTF,TGCAGCGTTGGGTCCGGGTCCGGGGATGGCTACACCTTC
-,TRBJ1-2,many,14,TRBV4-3,CASSQDYLSYGYTF,TGCGCCAGCAGCCAAGATTATCTATCCTATGGCTACACCTTC
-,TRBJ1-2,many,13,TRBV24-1,CATSAVGGHGYTF,TGTGCCACCAGTGCGGTGGGGGGACACGGCTACACCTTC
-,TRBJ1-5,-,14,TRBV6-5,CASSSRGTGQPQHF,TGTGCCAGCAGTTCGAGGGGGACGGGTCAGCCCCAGCATTTT
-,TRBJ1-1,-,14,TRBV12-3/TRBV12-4,CASSLARTRSMAFF,TGTGCCAGCAGTTTAGCGAGGACCCGTTCCATGGCTTTCTTT
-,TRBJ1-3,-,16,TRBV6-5,CASSYSSAPVQNTIYF,TGTGCCAGCAGTTACTCCTCGGCCCCGGTCCAAAACACCATATATTTT
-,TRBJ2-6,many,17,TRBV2,CASSLTATETGANVLTF,TGTGCCAGCAGTCTGACAGCTACGGAGACTGGGGCCAACGTCCTGACTTTC
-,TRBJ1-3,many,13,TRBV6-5,CASISPAGNTIYF,TGTGCCAGCATTAGCCCTGCTGGAAACACCATATATTTT
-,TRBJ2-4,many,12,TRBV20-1,CSANPDKNIQYF,TGCAGTGCTAATCCGGATAAAAACATTCAGTACTTC
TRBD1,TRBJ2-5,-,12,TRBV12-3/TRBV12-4,CATGTVKETQYF,TGTGCCACCGGGACAGTGAAAGAGACCCAGTACTTC
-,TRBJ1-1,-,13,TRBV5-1,CVSSRGENTEAFF,TGCGTCAGCAGCCGAGGAGAGAACACTGAAGCTTTCTTT
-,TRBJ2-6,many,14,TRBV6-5,CASRQTAGANVLTF,TGTGCCAGCAGACAAACAGCTGGGGCCAACGTCCTGACTTTC
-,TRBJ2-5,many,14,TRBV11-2,CASISNRVRETQYF,TGTGCCAGCATCTCGAACAGGGTACGAGAGACCCAGTACTTC
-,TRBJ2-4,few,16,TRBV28,CASSPTPLTGSYFQYF,TGTGCCAGCAGTCCCACCCCTCTTACAGGGAGCTATTTTCAGTACTTC
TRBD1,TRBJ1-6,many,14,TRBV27,CASTWTGFDSPLHF,TGTGCCAGCACCTGGACAGGGTTTGATTCACCCCTCCACTTT